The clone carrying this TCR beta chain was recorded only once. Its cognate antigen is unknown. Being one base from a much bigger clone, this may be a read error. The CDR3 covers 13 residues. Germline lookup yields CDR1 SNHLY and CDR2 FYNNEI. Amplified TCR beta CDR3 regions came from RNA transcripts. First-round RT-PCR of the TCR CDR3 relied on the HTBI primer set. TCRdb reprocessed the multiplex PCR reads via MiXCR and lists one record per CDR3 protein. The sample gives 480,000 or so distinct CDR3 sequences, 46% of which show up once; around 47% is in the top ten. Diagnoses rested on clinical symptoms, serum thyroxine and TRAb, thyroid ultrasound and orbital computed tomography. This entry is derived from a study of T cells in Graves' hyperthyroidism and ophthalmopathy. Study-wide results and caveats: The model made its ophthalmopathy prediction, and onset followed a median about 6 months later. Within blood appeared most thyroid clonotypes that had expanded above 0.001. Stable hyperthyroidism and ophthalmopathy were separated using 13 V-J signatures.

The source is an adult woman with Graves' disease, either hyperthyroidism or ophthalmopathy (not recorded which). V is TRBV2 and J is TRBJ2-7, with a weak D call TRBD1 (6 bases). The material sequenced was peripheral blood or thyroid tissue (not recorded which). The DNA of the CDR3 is TGTGCCAGCAGTACACAGGGTGGATACGAGCAGCACTTC. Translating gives CASSTQGGYEQHF.